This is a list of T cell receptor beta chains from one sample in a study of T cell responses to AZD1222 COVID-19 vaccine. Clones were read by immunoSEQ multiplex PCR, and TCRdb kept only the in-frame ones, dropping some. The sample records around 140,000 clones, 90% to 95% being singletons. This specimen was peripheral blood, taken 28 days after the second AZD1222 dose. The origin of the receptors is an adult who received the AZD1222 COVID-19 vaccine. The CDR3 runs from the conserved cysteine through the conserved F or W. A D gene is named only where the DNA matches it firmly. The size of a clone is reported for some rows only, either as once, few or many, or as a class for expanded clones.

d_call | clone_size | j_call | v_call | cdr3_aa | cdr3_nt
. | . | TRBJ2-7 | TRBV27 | CASSRTVSYEQYF | TGTGCCAGCAGTAGGACGGTCTCCTACGAGCAGTACTTC
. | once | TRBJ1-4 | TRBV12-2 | CASRLGIRTGRGGCEKLFF | TGTGCAAGTCGACTAGGGATCAGGACAGGGCGTGGGGGATGTGAAAAACTGTTTTTT
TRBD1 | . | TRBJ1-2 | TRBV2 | CASRAPGQNYGYTF | TGTGCCAGCAGAGCTCCGGGACAGAACTATGGCTACACCTTC
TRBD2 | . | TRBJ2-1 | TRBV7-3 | CASSLSQLAGGPPYNEQFF | TGTGCCAGCAGCTTAAGCCAACTAGCGGGAGGCCCACCCTACAATGAGCAGTTCTTC
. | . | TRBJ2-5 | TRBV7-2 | CASSVRAPETQYF | TGTGCCAGCAGCGTCAGGGCCCCAGAGACCCAGTACTTC
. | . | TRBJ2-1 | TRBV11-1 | CASSSGRRSYNEQFF | TGTGCCAGCAGCTCGGGACGTCGGTCGTACAATGAGCAGTTCTTC
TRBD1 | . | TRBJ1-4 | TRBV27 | CASSIFPGTGEEKLFF | TGTGCCAGCAGTATCTTCCCCGGGACAGGGGAAGAAAAACTGTTTTTT
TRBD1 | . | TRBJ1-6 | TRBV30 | CAWDQGAASPLHF | TGTGCCTGGGACCAGGGGGCGGCTTCACCCCTCCACTTT
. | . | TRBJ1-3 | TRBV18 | CASSPEAQTRRNTIYF | TGTGCCAGCTCACCAGAGGCTCAGACCAGACGAAACACCATATATTTT
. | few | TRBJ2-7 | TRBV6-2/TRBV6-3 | CASSYTVSGTAYEQYF | TGTGCCAGCAGTTACACCGTTAGCGGAACCGCCTACGAGCAGTACTTC
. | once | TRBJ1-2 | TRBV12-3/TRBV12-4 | CASSLGYGYTF | TGTGCCAGCAGTTTGGGGTACGGCTACACCTTC
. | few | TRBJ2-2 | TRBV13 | CASSPRRDTGELFF | TGTGCCAGCAGCCCTCGCCGAGACACCGGGGAGCTGTTTTTT
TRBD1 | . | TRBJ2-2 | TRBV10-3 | CAISHDREAGELFF | TGTGCCATCAGTCATGACAGGGAAGCCGGGGAGCTGTTTTTT
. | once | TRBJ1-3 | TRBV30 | CAWGQNSGNTIYF | TGTGCCTGGGGACAGAACTCTGGAAACACCATATATTTT
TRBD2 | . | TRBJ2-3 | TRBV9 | CASSIQREGPDTQYF | TGTGCCAGCAGCATCCAGCGGGAGGGCCCAGATACGCAGTATTTT
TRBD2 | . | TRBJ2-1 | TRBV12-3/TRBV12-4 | CAITKGLNEQFF | TGTGCCATCACAAAGGGACTAAATGAGCAGTTCTTC
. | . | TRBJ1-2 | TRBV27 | CASSLGPGRELIGYTF | TGTGCCAGCAGCCTCGGCCCGGGTCGAGAGTTAATCGGCTACACCTTC
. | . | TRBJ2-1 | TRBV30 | CASTQGDEQFF | TGTGCCTCTACCCAGGGAGATGAGCAGTTCTTC
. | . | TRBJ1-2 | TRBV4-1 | CASSQAGGPDYGYTF | TGCGCCAGCAGCCAAGCGGGGGGGCCGGACTATGGCTACACCTTC
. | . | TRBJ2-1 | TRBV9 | CASSVYGVDNEQFF | TGTGCCAGCAGCGTGTATGGGGTAGACAATGAGCAGTTCTTC
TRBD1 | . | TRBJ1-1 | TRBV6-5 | CAAGQGFTEAFF | TGTGCCGCGGGACAGGGTTTCACTGAAGCTTTCTTT
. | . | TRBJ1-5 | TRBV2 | CASADENSNQPQHF | TGTGCCAGCGCAGATGAAAATAGCAATCAGCCCCAGCATTTT
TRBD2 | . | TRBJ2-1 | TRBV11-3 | CASSLPGGAYNEQFF | TGTGCCAGCAGCTTACCGGGAGGGGCCTACAATGAGCAGTTCTTC
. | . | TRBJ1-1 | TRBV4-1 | CASSPVGRGADTEAFF | TGCGCCAGCAGCCCGGTTGGCAGGGGCGCGGACACTGAAGCTTTCTTT
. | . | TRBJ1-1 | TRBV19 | CASRDGSNTEAFF | TGTGCCAGTAGAGACGGGTCGAACACTGAAGCTTTCTTT
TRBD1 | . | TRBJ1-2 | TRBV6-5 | CASSRDSFSIDGYTF | TGTGCCAGCAGTCGGGACAGCTTTTCGATCGATGGCTACACCTTC
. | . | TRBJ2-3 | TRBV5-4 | CASVGFTAGMGPDTQYF | TGTGCCAGCGTGGGTTTTACGGCGGGGATGGGGCCAGATACGCAGTATTTT
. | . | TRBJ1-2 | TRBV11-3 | CASSLGRNYGYTF | TGTGCCAGCAGCTTAGGGCGTAACTATGGCTACACCTTC
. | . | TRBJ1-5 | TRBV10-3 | CAISLDIGSNQPQHF | TGTGCCATCAGCCTGGACATCGGTAGCAATCAGCCCCAGCATTTT
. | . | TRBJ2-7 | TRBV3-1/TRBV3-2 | CASRDRTKTYEQYF | TGTGCCAGCAGAGACAGGACGAAAACCTACGAGCAGTACTTC
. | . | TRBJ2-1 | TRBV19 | CASSGDSYNEQFF | TGTGCCAGTAGCGGGGATTCCTACAATGAGCAGTTCTTC